This TCR beta chain is drawn from a study of T cell changes during pregnancy in multiple sclerosis. Repertoires were generated with immunoSEQ multiplex PCR, while TCRdb's copy carries only in-frame clones and drops some. The sample has roughly 100,000 clones, 91% seen once. This CDR3 is built from 13 residues. Losses at the gene ends were 4 bases for V and 7 bases for J; bases not matched to a gene: 7. Germline loops: CDR1 SEHNR, CDR2 FQNEAQ (reference sequence). The clonotype was recovered from a female donor with multiple sclerosis, enrolled in a pregnancy study. Sample: peripheral blood, taken after pregnancy. The V gene is TRBV7-9, the J gene TRBJ2-7, with TRBD2 identical over 7 bases. The CDR3 region has the DNA TGTGCCAGCAGCTCGACCACTAGCGCGGAGCAGTACTTC. Protein sequence: CASSSTTSAEQYF.